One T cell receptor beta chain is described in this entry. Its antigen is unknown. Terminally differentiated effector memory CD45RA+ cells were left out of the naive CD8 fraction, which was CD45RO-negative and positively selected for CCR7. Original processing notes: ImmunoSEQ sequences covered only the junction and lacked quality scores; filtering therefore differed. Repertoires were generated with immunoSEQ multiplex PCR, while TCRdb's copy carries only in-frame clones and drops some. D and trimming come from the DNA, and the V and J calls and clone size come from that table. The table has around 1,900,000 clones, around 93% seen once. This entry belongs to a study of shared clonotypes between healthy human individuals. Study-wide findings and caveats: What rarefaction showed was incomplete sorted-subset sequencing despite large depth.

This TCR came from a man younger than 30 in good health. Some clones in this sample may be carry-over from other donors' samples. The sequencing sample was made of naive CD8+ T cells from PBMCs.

CDR3 sequence (DNA): TGTGCCAGCAGACCCCTAGAGGGCGTGGAGACCCAGTACTTC. Translation: CASRPLEGVETQYF. V gene TRBV27 combines with J gene TRBJ2-5; possibly TRBD2 for D (5 bases). Germline-derived CDR1 and CDR2 are MNHEY and SMNVEV (reference sequence). This CDR3 comprises 14 residues. The ends were cut back, 6 bases at V and 5 bases at J, with 16 bases in the middle.